Presented here are 29 T cell receptor beta chains from one specimen sequenced in a study of blood T cells in healthy people across ages. Using a J-beta primer mix together with a sample-barcoded 5' primer, a second PCR was run for roughly 7 to 12 cycles. TCRdb fed the 5' RACE reads into MiXCR, producing one record per CDR3 protein. This repertoire shows about 800,000 distinct CDR3 sequences, around 25% found once; its top ten account for under 4.5%. These sequences were also reported in another study, on T cells of mothers and their children.

What was sequenced was blood. These receptors all stem from a boy aged 5-17 years in good health.

The genes are TRBV5-1 and TRBJ2-5, with TRBD1 identical over 9 bases. TRBJ2-1 explains the end of the DNA better; the J call may be wrong. Germline CDR1 and CDR2: SGHRS and YFSETQ. This CDR3 region has 17 residues. The CDR3: CASSLEGTGSPYGEQFF. In DNA form, the CDR3 reads TGCGCCAGCAGCTTGGAAGGGACAGGGTCCCCCTACGGTGAGCAGTTCTTC.

This clonotype occurred a few times. The chain combines TRBV2 with TRBJ1-2; no clear D gene. CDR1 and CDR2 from the germline V gene are SNHLY and FYNNEI. This CDR3 is 11 amino acids long. Deletions cut 8 bases from V and 5 bases from J, with 9 bases between. The CDR3 is CASGRQYGYTF. The CDR3 nucleotides are TGTGCCAGCGGGAGGCAGTATGGCTACACCTTC. The whole variable domain, filled in from reference TRBV2 and TRBJ1-2, reads EPEVTQTPSHQVTQMGQEVILRCVPISNHLYFYWYRQILGQKVEFLVSFYNNEISEKSEIFDDQFSVERPDGSNFTLKIRSTKLEDSAMYFCASGRQYGYTFGSGTRLTVV.

The chain has TRBV7-2 and TRBJ2-7; D unresolved. The CDR3 contains 13 residues. Germline V CDR1 and CDR2: SGHTA, FQGNSA. With 5 bases removed from V and 6 bases from J, the gap between germline ends came to 14 bases. The CDR3 DNA is TGTGCCAGCAGCGAGGTTGTGGGTGCCGAGCAGTACTTC. Protein product: CASSEVVGAEQYF.

This chain uses TRBV12-3 or TRBV12-4 with TRBJ1-5; no clear D. Trimming removed 8 bases from V and 7 bases from J, with 12 bases in between. This CDR3 comprises 12 residues. Here the CDR3 reads CASGQGSQPQHF. In nucleotides, the CDR3 is TGTGCCAGCGGGCAAGGGTCGCAGCCCCAGCATTTT.

With respect to this clonotype: The CDR3 does not end in the conserved phenylalanine or tryptophan, so this is likely a read error. The genes are TRBV6-5 and TRBJ2-7; 10 bases are a match to TRBD2. This CDR3 spans 16 amino acids. CDR1 MNHEY and CDR2 SVGAGI come from the germline V gene. Trimming took 7 bases from V and 0 from J; bases not matched to a gene: 9. The CDR3 DNA reads as TGTGCCAGCACGTGGCTAGCGGGGGACGACTCCTACGAGCAGTACTCC. This translates into CASTWLAGDDSYEQYS.

V usage is TRBV6-2 or TRBV6-3 and J usage is TRBJ2-5; perhaps TRBD2 as D (6 bases). The CDR3 runs to 14 residues. Germline loops: CDR1 MNHEY, CDR2 SVGEGT. The V gene lost 8 bases and the J gene lost 11 bases, with 24 bases spanning the gap. This CDR3 is CASDRDSSSYVQYF. CDR3 nucleotide sequence: TGTGCCAGCGACCGGGACTCAAGCTCCTACGTGCAGTACTTC.

V is TRBV15 and J is TRBJ2-1; 8 bases agree with TRBD2. Trimming at V came to 0 bases and at J to 5 bases, leaving 9 bases not matched to a gene. Germline-derived CDR1 and CDR2 are LNHNV and YYDKDF (reference sequence). The CDR3 loop spans 17 amino acids. The CDR3, as DNA: TGTGCCACCAGCAGAGATTTACTAGCGGCCATTAACAATGAGCAGTTCTTC. Encoded protein: CATSRDLLAAINNEQFF. The variable domain in full, completed from reference TRBV15 and TRBJ2-1, reads DAMVIQNPRYQVTQFGKPVTLSCSQTLNHNVMYWYQQKSSQAPKLLFHYYDKDFNNEADTPDNFQSRRPNTSFCFLDIRSPGLGDTAMYLCATSRDLLAAINNEQFFGPGTRLTVL.

The J gene is TRBJ1-2, the V gene TRBV29-1; 7 bases map to TRBD1. This CDR3 spans 13 amino acids. J gave up 2 bases and V 3 bases, and 3 bases lay outside the gene matches. In germline, CDR1 is SQVTM, CDR2 ANQGSEA. The CDR3 DNA follows: TGCAGCGTTGATGACAGGGAGAACTATGGCTACACCTTC. As protein: CSVDDRENYGYTF.

This CDR3 is CASSFAGSGETQYF. CDR3 nucleotide sequence: TGTGCCAGCAGCTTCGCGGGATCTGGTGAGACCCAGTACTTC. The gene calls are TRBV7-2 and TRBJ2-5, with D perhaps TRBD2 (6 bases). Germline V gives CDR1 SGHTA, CDR2 FQGNSA. Trimming took off 3 bases at V and 5 bases at J, with 13 bases between the two ends. The CDR3 contains 14 residues.

This clonotype was detected a few times. The chain is built from TRBV4-3 and TRBJ1-2; tentatively, D is TRBD1 (5 bases). The germline V gene has CDR1 LGHNA and CDR2 YSLEER. The V gene lost 0 bases and the J gene lost 6 bases, with 11 bases spanning the gap. The CDR3 is made up of 14 amino acids. For the CDR3, the DNA is TGCGCCAGCAGCCAAGATACAGGACCAAATGGCTACACCTTC. Its translation is CASSQDTGPNGYTF.

The V gene is TRBV7-8, the J gene TRBJ2-3; D is perhaps TRBD1 (6 bases). CDR1 is SGHVS and CDR2 is FQNEAQ in the germline V gene. V lost 3 bases to trimming and J lost 2 bases, with 21 bases between them. This CDR3 is 18 amino acids long. As DNA, the CDR3 is TGTGCCAGCAGCTTTTTGCCAGGGGTCTTATTAGTCACAGATACGCAGTATTTT. It codes for CASSFLPGVLLVTDTQYF. The variable domain in full, with the rest retrieved from reference TRBV7-8 and TRBJ2-3, is GAGVSQSPRYKVAKRGQDVALRCDPISGHVSLFWYQQALGQGPEFLTYFQNEAQLDKSGLPSDRFFAERPEGSVSTLKIQRTQQEDSAVYLCASSFLPGVLLVTDTQYFGPGTRLTVL.

The chain recombines TRBV29-1 with TRBJ2-3; D is ambiguous. CDR3 size: 12 residues. Germline V gives CDR1 SQVTM, CDR2 ANQGSEA. V shed 4 bases and J shed 4 bases, with 9 bases lying between them. The CDR3 DNA reads as TGCAGCGTTGTCGTTCGCGCAGATACGCAGTATTTT. Translated: CSVVVRADTQYF.

J is TRBJ2-1 and V is TRBV28; TRBD2 aligns across 8 bases. V was pared by 5 bases and J by 6 bases, with 15 bases of the junction left unmatched. This CDR3 is built from 17 residues. Germline CDR1 and CDR2: MDHEN and SYDVKM. For the CDR3, the DNA is TGTGCCAGCAGTCTCGGCTGGACGGGAGGGCCTGGCAATGAGCAGTTCTTC. The encoded protein is CASSLGWTGGPGNEQFF.

In the case of this clonotype: The missing conserved phenylalanine or tryptophan at the end of this CDR3 makes a read error likely. This chain joins TRBV20-1 and TRBJ1-5; 9 bases fit TRBD1. The CDR3 covers 14 residues. V trimming: 5 bases; J trimming: 3 bases; junction bases outside the gene matches: 5. The germline CDR1 and CDR2 sequences are DFQATT and SNEGSKA (reference sequence). The CDR3 sequence is CSAGDRADNQPQHS. CDR3 sequence (DNA): TGCAGTGCTGGGGACAGGGCGGACAATCAGCCCCAGCATTCT.

The V call is TRBV12-3 or TRBV12-4, the J call TRBJ1-6; D might be TRBD1 (5 bases). The V end lost 5 bases, the J end lost 11 bases, and 16 bases lay between the germline ends. The CDR3 totals 14 residues. Here the CDR3 reads CASSAGTGSPPLHF. Written as DNA, the CDR3 is TGTGCCAGCAGTGCGGGAACAGGTTCTCCACCCCTCCACTTT.

The chain has TRBV29-1 and TRBJ2-5, with 14 positions matching TRBD2. The better agreement between TRBJ2-1 and the DNA end casts doubt on the J call. Germline CDR1 is SQVTM and CDR2 is ANQGSEA. This CDR3 has 14 amino acids. The CDR3 DNA follows: TGCAGCGGGGCGGGACTAGCGGGAGTAGATGAGCAGTTCTTC. It is translated as CSGAGLAGVDEQFF.

This clonotype was detected many times. CDR3: CATRPPGRSNEKLFF. CDR3 bases: TGTGCCACGAGGCCCCCCGGACGGTCTAATGAAAAACTGTTTTTT. The rearrangement joins TRBV6-2 or TRBV6-3 to TRBJ1-4; D is ambiguous. Trimming cost V 10 bases and J 3 bases, with 18 bases left between them. The CDR3 runs 15 residues. CDR1 is MNHEY, CDR2 SVGEGT, per germline.

There are a few counts of this clonotype. V gene TRBV7-2 combines with J gene TRBJ2-2; no clear D gene. Germline CDR1 reads SGHTA; CDR2 reads FQGNSA. Trimming removed 3 bases at V and 7 bases at J, with 12 bases between. This CDR3 is 14 amino acids long. The CDR3 sequence: CASSFPSLGGELFF. Here the CDR3 DNA reads TGTGCCAGCAGCTTCCCATCACTGGGCGGGGAGCTGTTTTTT.

This clonotype was recorded many times. This chain connects TRBV12-3 or TRBV12-4 to TRBJ1-2; 9 nucleotides line up with TRBD1. J gave up 2 bases and V 6 bases, and 4 bases lay outside the gene matches. This CDR3 contains 14 residues. The CDR3, as DNA: TGTGCCAGCAGCCCCGGGACAGGGAACTATGGCTACACCTTC. Amino acids: CASSPGTGNYGYTF.

Note on this clonotype: A junction boundary mismatches the germline segment, possibly from a read error. The chain recombines TRBV7-7 with TRBJ2-3; D remains ambiguous. Per the germline V gene, CDR1 is SSHAT and CDR2 is FNYEAQ (reference sequence). The CDR3 consists of 14 residues. CDR3 bases: TGTGCTAGCAGTTTTTGTGGCACTCCAGATACGCAGTATTTT. Translating gives CASSFCGTPDTQYF.

V and J are TRBV20-1 and TRBJ2-1; D tentatively reads TRBD1 or TRBD2 (7 bases each). This CDR3 comprises 16 residues. The V end was cut by 5 bases, the J end by 4 bases, with 21 bases between. Germline lookup yields CDR1 DFQATT and CDR2 SNEGSKA (reference sequence). CDR3: CSAGGRGLFSYNEQFF. The CDR3 DNA reads TGCAGTGCTGGGGGGAGGGGGCTGTTTTCGTACAATGAGCAGTTCTTC.

This clonotype turned up a few times. The J gene is TRBJ2-5, the V gene TRBV28, with 9 bases lining up with TRBD2. After removal of 1 base from V and 0 bases from J, the junction contained 3 bases not matched to a gene. This CDR3 is 16 amino acids long. The germline CDR1 and CDR2 sequences are MDHEN and SYDVKM. The CDR3 loop reads CASSLFLAGYQETQYF. CDR3 DNA sequence: TGTGCCAGCAGTTTATTTCTAGCGGGGTACCAAGAGACCCAGTACTTC.

This clonotype has a handful of counts. V is TRBV30 and J is TRBJ2-3; 7 bases line up with TRBD2. The CDR3 is 16 residues long. The V and J ends lost 6 bases and 0 bases, in that order; junction bases with no gene match: 12. Germline V lookup: CDR1 GTSNPN, CDR2 SVGIG (reference sequence). The CDR3 protein is CACTGGLLTSTDTQYF. CDR3 nucleotide sequence: TGTGCCTGTACGGGGGGTTTACTAACTAGCACAGATACGCAGTATTTT.

The chain combines TRBV20-1 with TRBJ2-7, with 12 nucleotides matching TRBD2. Losses at the gene ends were 4 bases for V and 1 base for J; bases not matched to a gene: 11. The CDR3 loop spans 17 amino acids. Germline CDR1 is DFQATT and CDR2 is SNEGSKA (reference sequence). CDR3 coding DNA: TGCAGTGCTATAGGGAGACTAGCGGGAGATAGTTCCTACGAGCAGTACTTC. Amino acids: CSAIGRLAGDSSYEQYF.

This clonotype was seen many times. This chain links TRBV12-3 or TRBV12-4 with TRBJ2-7; TRBD2 matches 9 bases. V shed 6 bases, J shed 4 bases, and the junction held 10 bases outside the gene matches. The CDR3 has 15 amino acids. The CDR3 sequence: CASSPAAGGLYEQYF. CDR3 in DNA: TGTGCCAGCAGCCCCGCGGCGGGGGGGCTTTACGAGCAGTACTTC.

The sample holds one count of this clonotype. The chain uses TRBV20-1 and TRBJ2-5, with TRBD1 identical over 8 bases. The assigned J gene may be wrong: the sequence end matches TRBJ2-7 better. Germline CDR1 reads DFQATT; CDR2 reads SNEGSKA (reference sequence). This CDR3 spans 15 amino acids. The CDR3 loop is CSAREGQASSYEQYF. DNA of the CDR3: TGCAGTGCTAGAGAGGGACAGGCGTCCTCCTACGAGCAGTACTTC.

The rearrangement joins TRBV6-5 to TRBJ2-7, with 9 bases matching TRBD1. After removal of 4 bases from V and 2 bases from J, the junction contained 12 bases not matched to a gene. The CDR3 has 17 amino acids. Per the germline V gene, CDR1 is MNHEY and CDR2 is SVGAGI. The CDR3, as DNA: TGTGCCAGCAGTTCCTTGACTTCCGGGACAGGGACCTACGAGCAGTACTTC. Amino acids: CASSSLTSGTGTYEQYF.

This clonotype was detected only a few times. The rearrangement joins TRBV9 to TRBJ2-3; D remains ambiguous. V was cut by 4 bases and J by 4 bases, with 13 bases left in between. CDR3 size: 14 residues. Germline V gene data show CDR1 as SGDLS and CDR2 as YYNGEE. CDR3 loop: CASSQIMGSDTQYF. CDR3 DNA: TGTGCCAGCAGCCAAATAATGGGGTCAGATACGCAGTATTTT.

The V gene is TRBV6-5, the J gene TRBJ2-1, with D possibly being TRBD2 (5 bases). The V gene lost 2 bases and the J gene lost 0 bases, with 11 bases spanning the gap. The CDR3 length is 16 residues. CDR1 MNHEY and CDR2 SVGAGI come from the germline V gene. Here the CDR3 DNA reads TGTGCCAGCAGTTACGAGCGAGCGGCCTCCTACAATGAGCAGTTCTTC. As protein: CASSYERAASYNEQFF.